This TCR beta chain was sequenced for a study of blood T cell repertoires in COVID-19. About the study: Samples representing acute and convalescent COVID-19 were sourced from the United States, Italy and Spain.

Per the authors' pipeline: The assay estimated nucleated cells by amplifying reference gene primers. The repertoire was sequenced with immunoSEQ multiplex PCR; TCRdb's copy has only in-frame clones and lacks some. The DNA was the basis for D and trimming; V, J and clone size are from that table. The profile shows over 150,000 clones, more than 90% of them singletons. Trimming cost V 1 base and J 0 bases; bases outside gene matches: 0. The CDR3 loop spans 15 amino acids. Germline values: CDR1 SGHKS, CDR2 YYEKEE (reference sequence). This clone was counted once. The rearrangement joins TRBV5-5 to TRBJ2-2, with 7 bases identical to TRBD2. Input material: peripheral blood. The sequence was obtained from a middle-aged man with acute or convalescent COVID-19. This CDR3 is CASSLSGTNTGELFF. CDR3 nucleotide sequence: TGTGCCAGCAGCTTGAGCGGGACGAACACCGGGGAGCTGTTTTTT.